The entry below gives a single T cell receptor (beta chain) sequence along with its context. The data are from a study of shared clonotypes between healthy human individuals. CDR1 is ENHRY and CDR2 is SYGVKD in the germline V gene. This CDR3 contains 15 residues. V was pared by 3 bases and J by 0 bases, with 9 bases between. The protocol was immunoSEQ multiplex PCR, while the TCRdb copy is restricted to in-frame clones and leaves out a portion. The data hold under 650,000 clones, with almost 97% observed a single time. Source material: naive CD4+ T cells sorted from blood. Described subset: CD45RA+ positively selected. The clonotype originates from a woman in her twenties or thirties in good health. The chain carries TRBV10-3 and TRBJ2-1, with no clear D. The CDR3 sequence: CAISDSASSYNEQFF. The CDR3 DNA follows: TGTGCCATCAGTGATTCAGCGAGCTCCTACAATGAGCAGTTCTTC.